This entry lists 32 T cell receptor beta chains sequenced from one sample in a study of CD8+CD57+ T cells in acquired aplastic anemia (dated by TCRdb to 2016 to 2018). Instrument on record: Illumina HiSeq 2000. TCR beta VDJ combination and CDR3 sequence profiling used genomic DNA as the template. TCRdb reworked the public reads: Q25 trimming with fastp, MiXCR clone assembly, productive beta chains retained. Every CDR3 protein is listed once, alongside the most common genes and DNA of its rows. This sample has some 180,000 distinct CDR3 sequences in its table, and 40% to 50% of those were observed once. The top ten constitute under 3% of the sample. Sequences were obtained from sorted CD4+, CD8+, or CD8+CD57+ T cells (not recorded which) from PBMCs. These receptors all come from a human donor in good health.

This clonotype was seen repeatedly, ten times or more. The chain carries TRBV7-2 and TRBJ1-2, with 7 positions matching TRBD1. After removal of 6 bases from V and 4 bases from J, the junction contained 11 bases not matched to a gene. Germline V gene data show CDR1 as SGHTA and CDR2 as FQGNSA. There are 15 residues in the CDR3. CDR3 in DNA: TGTGCCAGCAGGGCCCCGGGACAGATGATCTATGGCTACACCTTC. It is translated as CASRAPGQMIYGYTF.

The chain employs TRBV4-2 and TRBJ1-4, with D unclear. Trimming pared 1 base from V and 5 bases from J, leaving 14 bases between. The germline V gene has CDR1 LGHNA and CDR2 YNFKEQ. CDR3 length equals 16 residues. For the CDR3, the DNA is TGTGCCAGCAGCCAAGGTTTGGTAGGGATAAATGAAAAACTGTTTTTT. It translates to CASSQGLVGINEKLFF.

The chain joins TRBV2 to TRBJ1-5; 12 nucleotides agree with TRBD1. There are 16 residues in the CDR3. V lost 7 bases to trimming and J lost 7 bases; unmatched junction nucleotides: 11. Germline lookup yields CDR1 SNHLY and CDR2 FYNNEI. The CDR3 here is CASISGTGGARQPQHF. DNA for the CDR3: TGTGCCAGCATTAGCGGGACAGGGGGCGCGAGGCAGCCCCAGCATTTT.

The chain has TRBV24-1 and TRBJ2-1; 8 bases align to TRBD2. CDR3 length: 19 amino acids. V was pared by 6 bases and J by 1 base, with 16 bases of the junction left unmatched. Germline V lookup: CDR1 KGHDR, CDR2 SFDVKD. CDR3 sequence: CATSHDAGGQRGSYNEQFF. The CDR3, as DNA: TGTGCCACCAGTCATGACGCGGGAGGCCAACGGGGGTCCTACAATGAGCAGTTCTTC.

This clonotype is judged medium-sized. The CDR3 nucleotides are TGTGCCACCAGTGCCCATAACTATGGCTACACCTTC. Amino acids: CATSAHNYGYTF. The V and J genes are TRBV24-1 and TRBJ1-2, with D uncertain. The ends were cut back, 5 bases at V and 1 base at J, with 4 bases in the middle. Germline-derived CDR1 and CDR2 are KGHDR and SFDVKD. The CDR3 runs 12 residues.

This clonotype was picked up many times. The rearrangement joins TRBV4-3 to TRBJ1-2, with D perhaps TRBD1 (6 bases). V was shortened by 0 bases and J by 4 bases, with 12 bases between the two germline ends. The V gene's germline CDR1 is LGHNA and CDR2 YSLEER. This CDR3 has 15 residues. The CDR3 sequence is CASSQDQTGSYGYTF. The CDR3 bases are TGCGCCAGCAGCCAAGATCAAACAGGGAGCTATGGCTACACCTTC.

The rearrangement joins TRBV10-3 to TRBJ2-3; D not certain. V was pared by 5 bases and J by 5 bases, with 5 bases between. Germline loops: CDR1 ENHRY, CDR2 SYGVKD. The CDR3 is 11 residues long. CDR3 DNA sequence: TGTGCCATCAGTTTGGGAGATACGCAGTATTTT. Encoded protein: CAISLGDTQYF.

In its sample, this clonotype was seen many times. The rearrangement links TRBV6-1 to TRBJ1-2, with a weak D call TRBD1 (5 bases). From germline, CDR1 is MNHNS and CDR2 SASEGT. Trimming left V 7 bases short and J 5 bases short, with 14 bases between. This CDR3 has 13 residues. The CDR3 protein is CASTPGTGYGYTF. In DNA, the CDR3 is TGTGCCAGCACCCCAGGGACGGGGTATGGCTACACCTTC.

This chain connects TRBV10-3 to TRBJ2-7; D is uncertain. Trimming stripped 8 bases from V and 0 bases from J, with 11 bases between. CDR1 and CDR2 (germline): ENHRY, SYGVKD. CDR3 length: 13 residues. The CDR3 spells CAISFEPSYEQYF. CDR3 in DNA: TGTGCCATCTCGTTTGAGCCCTCCTACGAGCAGTACTTC.

In its sample, this clonotype was seen many times. This sequence joins TRBV11-2 and TRBJ2-7; possible D gene TRBD1, 5 bases. The V gene's germline CDR1 is SGHAT and CDR2 FQNNGV. With 0 bases removed from V and 3 bases from J, the gap between germline ends came to 18 bases. The CDR3 spans 17 residues. In DNA form, the CDR3 reads TGTGCCAGCAGCTTAGATCAAGGGGCAGGGCCTGGCTACGAGCAGTACTTC. This codes for CASSLDQGAGPGYEQYF. The full variable domain, with the rest looked up from reference TRBV11-2 and TRBJ2-7, is EAGVAQSPRYKIIEKRQSVAFWCNPISGHATLYWYQQILGQGPKLLIQFQNNGVVDDSQLPKDRFSAERLKGVDSTLKIQPAKLEDSAVYLCASSLDQGAGPGYEQYFGPGTRLTVT.

The table lists this clonotype with many counts. CDR3 nucleotide sequence: TGCAGTGCTCATCCGGGACAGGGCGTCTACGAGCAGTACTTC. It translates to CSAHPGQGVYEQYF. The chain employs TRBV20-1 and TRBJ2-7, with 9 bases matching TRBD1. The CDR3 contains 14 residues. Per the germline V gene, CDR1 is DFQATT and CDR2 is SNEGSKA (reference sequence). Trimming cost V 5 bases and J 3 bases; bases outside gene matches: 8.

In its sample, this clonotype was seen once. The chain is built from TRBV7-2 and TRBJ1-3, with D possibly being TRBD1 (5 bases). Trimming took off 4 bases at V and 3 bases at J, with 7 bases between the two ends. CDR1 is SGHTA, CDR2 FQGNSA, per germline. The CDR3 loop spans 13 amino acids. The CDR3 spells CASSSGFGNTIYF. The CDR3 DNA reads TGTGCCAGCAGCTCAGGGTTTGGAAACACCATATATTTT.

The DNA for the CDR3 is TGTGCCAGCAGTTCTCCTATAGCCACCAACACCGGGGAGCTGTTTTTT. Translating gives CASSSPIATNTGELFF. This chain links TRBV12-3 or TRBV12-4 with TRBJ2-2; no reliable D call. V lost 4 bases, J lost 2 bases, and 14 bases lay in between. This CDR3 is built from 16 residues.

The chain recombines TRBV25-1 with TRBJ2-7; perhaps TRBD2 as D (6 bases). CDR3 size: 15 residues. The V end lost 4 bases, the J end lost 6 bases, and 19 bases lay between the germline ends. Per germline, CDR1 MGHDK and CDR2 SYGVNS. The CDR3 DNA is TGTGCCAGCAGTGGTAATGTCGGGAGAGCAGGCGAGCAGTACTTC. Residues: CASSGNVGRAGEQYF.

The V gene is TRBV10-1, the J gene TRBJ1-5; 7 bases line up with TRBD1. V was clipped by 6 bases and J by 4 bases; unmatched bases: 9. Germline CDR1 WNHNN, CDR2 SYGVQD (reference sequence). The CDR3 has 15 residues. CDR3 coding DNA: TGCGCCAGCAGCTTGGAAGGACAGGTGAATCAGCCCCAGCATTTT. It specifies CASSLEGQVNQPQHF.

This clonotype was counted many times. The chain links TRBV20-1 to TRBJ2-5; D uncertain. The CDR3 has 14 residues. Trimming took 0 bases from V and 1 from J, leaving 9 bases between them. Germline CDR1 DFQATT, CDR2 SNEGSKA (reference sequence). The CDR3 loop is CSAREPRSQETQYF. In DNA form, the CDR3 reads TGCAGTGCTAGAGAGCCTAGATCCCAAGAGACCCAGTACTTC.

This clonotype was seen repeatedly, ten times or more. The chain employs TRBV25-1 and TRBJ2-1; D is possibly TRBD2 (6 bases). Germline V gene sequence: CDR1 MGHDK, CDR2 SYGVNS. The ends were cut back, 5 bases at V and 5 bases at J, with 13 bases in the middle. This CDR3 contains 14 residues. The CDR3 DNA is TGTGCCAGCAGTTCCAGCGGGCCCAACAATGAGCAGTTCTTC. This sequence encodes CASSSSGPNNEQFF.

This sequence joins TRBV5-4 and TRBJ1-2; 7 bases line up with TRBD1. The ends lost 5 bases at V and 5 bases at J; junction bases unmatched: 15. The V gene's germline CDR1 is SGHNT and CDR2 YYREEE (reference sequence). The CDR3 has 16 residues. Written as DNA, the CDR3 is TGTGCCAGCAGGCCGTGGGGGACAGCGTCCATTTATGGCTACACCTTC. This sequence encodes CASRPWGTASIYGYTF. Variable domain in full (rest from reference TRBV5-4 and TRBJ1-2): ETGVTQSPTHLIKTRGQQVTLRCSSQSGHNTVSWYQQALGQGPQFIFQYYREEENGRGNFPPRFSGLQFPNYSSELNVNALELDDSALYLCASRPWGTASIYGYTFGSGTRLTVV.

As for this clonotype: A read error may account for a junction end that differs from germline. CDR3 in DNA: TGCGCCAGCAGCCCCCGGACAGGCGTATATGGAGACACCATATATTTT. Amino acids: CASSPRTGVYGDTIYF. V is TRBV4-3 and J is TRBJ1-3; 7 positions match TRBD1. The CDR3 runs 16 residues. Germline loops: CDR1 LGHNA, CDR2 YSLEER.

Remarks on this clonotype: A much larger clone is a single base away; this may be a read error. V usage is TRBV7-8 and J usage is TRBJ2-6; unclear D gene. This CDR3 contains 15 residues. Looked up from germline, CDR1 is SGHVS and CDR2 is FQNEAQ. The CDR3 region is CASSQLGFGANVLTF. DNA for the CDR3: TGCGCCAGCAGCCAATTGGGCTTCGGGGCCAACGTCCTGACTTTC.

Concerning this clonotype itself: This may be a read error: a much more frequent sequence differs by one nucleotide. The CDR3 spells CASSYSGQRSNYGYTF. CDR3 sequence (DNA): TGTGCCAGCAGTTACTCGGGACAGCGCTCTAACTATGGCTACACCTTC. The V and J genes are TRBV10-3 and TRBJ1-2; 7 bases are shared with TRBD1. This CDR3 is 16 amino acids long. Germline assignment: CDR1 ENHRY and CDR2 SYGVKD.

In nucleotides, the CDR3 is TGTGCCAGCAGCCCCCCAGGGACGAACACCGGGGAGCTGTTTTTT. It yields the protein CASSPPGTNTGELFF. The chain carries TRBV5-8 and TRBJ2-2; D is perhaps TRBD1 (5 bases). V lost 4 bases to trimming and J lost 0 bases, with 10 bases between them. This CDR3 is 15 amino acids long. Germline V CDR1 and CDR2: SGHTS, YDEGEE. The whole variable domain, filled in from reference TRBV5-8 and TRBJ2-2, reads EAGVTQSPTHLIKTRGQQATLRCSPISGHTSVYWYQQALGLGLQFLLWYDEGEERNRGNFPPRFSGRQFPNYSSELNVNALELEDSALYLCASSPPGTNTGELFFGEGSRLTVL.

The chain uses TRBV11-3 and TRBJ1-2; 8 nucleotides match TRBD1. Germline CDR1 SGHNT, CDR2 YENEEA. The CDR3 has 14 residues. J lost 5 bases, V lost 5 bases, and 7 bases had no gene match. DNA of the CDR3: TGTGCCAGCAGCCCACAGGGGGTTAGTTATGGCTACACCTTC. It encodes CASSPQGVSYGYTF.

This chain connects TRBV24-1 to TRBJ2-7; D uncertain. Trimming took 3 bases from V and 2 from J, leaving 4 bases between them. The germline V gene has CDR1 KGHDR and CDR2 SFDVKD. This CDR3 spans 12 amino acids. CDR3 nucleotides: TGTGCCACCAGTGATAGTGCCTACGAGCAGTACTTC. It codes for CATSDSAYEQYF.

This clonotype was detected a few times. V gene TRBV15 combines with J gene TRBJ1-6; possible D gene TRBD1, 6 bases. The CDR3 totals 15 residues. Germline CDR1 and CDR2: LNHNV and YYDKDF (reference sequence). The V gene lost 3 bases and the J gene lost 8 bases, with 14 bases spanning the gap. The CDR3 DNA reads TGTGCCACCAGCAGCAGGACAGTCTCAGATTCACCCCTCCACTTT. Its protein is CATSSRTVSDSPLHF.

The count of this clonotype is one. The genes are TRBV5-1 and TRBJ2-7; D remains ambiguous. Germline CDR1 reads SGHRS; CDR2 reads YFSETQ. V was shortened by 4 bases and J by 5 bases, with 22 bases between the two germline ends. This CDR3 has 16 amino acids. CDR3 DNA sequence: TGCGCCAGCAGCAGTTCCACGGTTAGGAAATACGACGAGCAGTACTTC. Translation gives CASSSSTVRKYDEQYF.

Many counts were recorded for this clonotype. This chain uses TRBV7-3 with TRBJ2-3, with 9 bases that match TRBD1. CDR1 SGHTA and CDR2 FQGTGA come from the germline V gene. The CDR3 has 15 residues. V was pared by 5 bases and J by 0 bases, with 3 bases of the junction left unmatched. Written as DNA, the CDR3 is TGTGCCAGCAGCCCACAGGGGGCTAGCACAGATACGCAGTATTTT. Translating gives CASSPQGASTDTQYF.

At least ten counts were recorded for this clonotype. The chain links TRBV20-1 to TRBJ2-5, with a tentative D call TRBD1 (5 bases). The CDR3 runs to 15 residues. Trimming stripped 1 base from V and 1 base from J, with 13 bases between. Germline V gene sequence: CDR1 DFQATT, CDR2 SNEGSKA (reference sequence). For the CDR3, the DNA is TGCAGTGCTAGAGCGTTGACAGCACTCCAAGAGACCCAGTACTTC. This gives the protein CSARALTALQETQYF.

V gene TRBV10-3 combines with J gene TRBJ1-2; D is ambiguous. The CDR3 contains 13 residues. Trimming took 0 bases from V and 6 from J, leaving 8 bases between them. In germline, CDR1 is ENHRY, CDR2 SYGVKD. CDR3 sequence reads: CAISESHTHGYTF. The CDR3 nucleotides read TGTGCCATCAGTGAGTCGCATACTCATGGCTACACCTTC.

CDR3 amino acids: CASSLVVGRAYEQYF. CDR3 DNA: TGTGCCAGCAGTTTAGTCGTAGGCAGAGCCTACGAGCAGTACTTC. V and J are TRBV12-3 or TRBV12-4 and TRBJ2-7; D unresolved. The ends were cut back, 1 base at V and 2 bases at J, with 12 bases in the middle. This CDR3 is built from 15 residues.

This clonotype was picked up many times. The gene calls are TRBV20-1 and TRBJ1-1, with D unclear. From germline, CDR1 is DFQATT and CDR2 SNEGSKA (reference sequence). CDR3 size: 16 residues. V lost 6 bases and J 2 bases, leaving 22 bases between the germline ends. The CDR3 sequence is CSAPGAHLGGNTEAFF. Here the CDR3 DNA reads TGCAGTGCCCCGGGCGCCCACTTAGGCGGCAACACTGAAGCTTTCTTT.

V usage is TRBV29-1 and J usage is TRBJ1-5; D not resolved. Germline V lookup: CDR1 SQVTM, CDR2 ANQGSEA. This CDR3 is 14 amino acids long. V was shortened by 4 bases and J by 5 bases, with 15 bases between the two germline ends. In DNA, the CDR3 is TGCAGCGTTGGAGCTCTTCGCAGGTATCAGCCCCAGCATTTT. Translating it yields CSVGALRRYQPQHF.